The 28 T cell receptor beta chains in this list originate from one sample, sequenced in a study of CD8+ T cells in alopecia areata. Extracted RNA was reverse transcribed, and the resulting cDNA served as sequencing template. TCRdb's table, derived via immunoSEQ multiplex PCR, lists solely in-frame clones and lacks some. Of a few hundred thousand clones in the sample, around two fifths are singletons; the top ten hold almost 0.5%. The treatment denotes: oral pan-JAK inhibitor, 5-10 mg twice daily. Source: CD4+ T cells sorted from blood, taken between weeks 30 and 35, from a patient treated with tofacitinib. All receptors derive from a human donor with alopecia areata.

The rearrangement uses TRBV25-1 and TRBJ2-3, with TRBD2 matching over 11 bases. The V segment lost 4 bases and the J segment 5 bases; nucleotides outside the gene matches: 5. Germline CDR1 and CDR2: MGHDK and SYGVNS. This CDR3 contains 15 residues. CDR3 nucleotide sequence: TGTGCCAGCAGTGGACTAGCGGGACAGGGAGATACGCAGTATTTT. Translated: CASSGLAGQGDTQYF. Full variable domain (rest looked up from reference TRBV25-1 and TRBJ2-3): EADIYQTPRYLVIGTGKKITLECSQTMGHDKMYWYQQDPGMELHLIHYSYGVNSTEKGDLSSESTVSRIRTEHFPLTLESARPSHTSQYLCASSGLAGQGDTQYFGPGTRLTVL.

The chain recombines TRBV5-1 with TRBJ2-4; TRBD1 is a possible D gene (6 bases). CDR1 is SGHRS, CDR2 YFSETQ, per germline. V was shortened by 4 bases and J by 0 bases, with 23 bases between the two germline ends. CDR3 length: 19 residues. The CDR3 nucleotides read TGCGCCAGCAGCGCTTACCCACAGGGCGAGGGGCTAGCCAAAAACATTCAGTACTTC. Residues: CASSAYPQGEGLAKNIQYF.

This clone was seen more than once but under ten times. The sample carries other DNA sequences with the same CDR3. The chain uses TRBV5-1 and TRBJ2-1; D unresolved. The CDR3 totals 11 residues. V lost 3 bases to trimming and J lost 5 bases, with 3 bases between them. CDR1 and CDR2 from the germline V gene are SGHRS and YFSETQ. For the CDR3, the DNA is TGCGCCAGCAGCTCGGACAATGAGCAGTTCTTC. This codes for CASSSDNEQFF.

In its sample, this clone was seen a few times. The rearrangement uses TRBV5-6 and TRBJ2-3; unclear D gene. The CDR3 length is 11 residues. V was pared by 1 base and J by 4 bases, with 1 base between. Germline V lookup: CDR1 SGHDT, CDR2 YYEEEE. The CDR3 DNA sequence: TGTGCCAGCAGCTTGTCAGATACGCAGTATTTT. Translating it yields CASSLSDTQYF. The full variable domain, completed using reference TRBV5-6 and TRBJ2-3, is DAGVTQSPTHLIKTRGQQVTLRCSPKSGHDTVSWYQQALGQGPQFIFQYYEEEERQRGNFPDRFSGHQFPNYSSELNVNALLLGDSALYLCASSLSDTQYFGPGTRLTVL.

The chain combines TRBV6-5 with TRBJ1-6; a possible D gene is TRBD1 (6 bases). Germline CDR1 is MNHEY and CDR2 is SVGAGI. The CDR3 is 15 residues long. V lost 6 bases, J lost 10 bases, and 19 bases lay in between. The CDR3, as DNA: TGTGCCAGCAGACTATACTACAGGGAAAGGTCACCCCTCCACTTT. It codes for CASRLYYRERSPLHF.

The J gene is TRBJ2-7, the V gene TRBV27, with unresolved D. The length of the CDR3 is 14 residues. The V gene lost 5 bases and the J gene lost 0 bases, with 11 bases spanning the gap. Germline V lookup: CDR1 MNHEY, CDR2 SMNVEV (reference sequence). The CDR3 DNA reads as TGTGCCAGCAGTCCCCTACCCCGCTCCTACGAGCAGTACTTC. Protein: CASSPLPRSYEQYF.

The V and J genes are TRBV29-1 and TRBJ2-7; possibly TRBD1 for D (5 bases). The CDR3 has 13 amino acids. The germline V gene has CDR1 SQVTM and CDR2 ANQGSEA. The V gene lost 5 bases and the J gene lost 5 bases, with 16 bases spanning the gap. The CDR3 sequence: CSVSRFQGNEQYF. In DNA form, the CDR3 reads TGCAGCGTTTCTCGGTTCCAGGGAAACGAGCAGTACTTC.

The chain uses TRBV30 and TRBJ2-7, with 11 nucleotides matching TRBD2. Germline trimming cut 3 bases from V and 8 bases from J; bases unmatched to any gene: 6. This CDR3 comprises 13 residues. Germline V gene data show CDR1 as GTSNPN and CDR2 as SVGIG (reference sequence). The CDR3: CAWSQTSGVKQYF. In DNA, the CDR3 is TGTGCCTGGAGCCAGACTAGCGGGGTAAAGCAGTACTTC.

At least ten counts were recorded for this clone. The chain combines TRBV4-1 with TRBJ2-3; D unclear. V lost 1 base and J lost 5, with 13 bases in between. CDR3 length: 15 residues. The germline CDR1 and CDR2 sequences are MGHRA and YSYEKL. In DNA form, the CDR3 reads TGCGCCAGCAGCCAAGGTCGAGTCGTGGGAGATACGCAGTATTTT. Amino acids: CASSQGRVVGDTQYF.

The sample holds a few counts of this clone. The chain combines TRBV19 with TRBJ2-2; D is unclear. The CDR3 covers 17 residues. Between the trimmed V and J ends, which lost 3 bases and 0 bases, there was a span of 14 bases. Germline-derived CDR1 and CDR2 are LNHDA and SQIVND (reference sequence). CDR3 nucleotides: TGTGCCAGTAGTATGGGTGGACGCCGCACGAACACCGGGGAGCTGTTTTTT. This codes for CASSMGGRRTNTGELFF.

The rearrangement joins TRBV29-1 to TRBJ1-6; D remains ambiguous. Per germline, CDR1 SQVTM and CDR2 ANQGSEA. The CDR3 length is 14 residues. Trimming took 7 bases from V and 6 from J, leaving 16 bases between them. The CDR3 bases are TGCAGCGCCCCTCGAGAGGGCTCTAATTCACCCCTCCACTTT. This encodes CSAPREGSNSPLHF.

V and J are TRBV7-6 and TRBJ1-2; D gene ambiguous. Germline loops: CDR1 SGHVS, CDR2 FNYEAQ. The CDR3 has 12 amino acids. V dropped 4 bases and J dropped 8 bases, with 11 bases sitting between them. The CDR3: CASSSSWYGYTF. The CDR3 DNA reads TGTGCCAGCAGCTCCTCCTGGTACGGCTACACCTTC.

This clone was picked up a small number of times. The V and J genes are TRBV2 and TRBJ2-4; no clear D gene. The CDR3 length is 12 residues. V dropped 5 bases and J dropped 4 bases, with 6 bases sitting between them. The germline V gene has CDR1 SNHLY and CDR2 FYNNEI. Here the CDR3 DNA reads TGTGCCAGCAGTCTACAGAAAAACATTCAGTACTTC. Translated: CASSLQKNIQYF. Full variable domain (missing parts from reference TRBV2 and TRBJ2-4): EPEVTQTPSHQVTQMGQEVILRCVPISNHLYFYWYRQILGQKVEFLVSFYNNEISEKSEIFDDQFSVERPDGSNFTLKIRSTKLEDSAMYFCASSLQKNIQYFGAGTRLSVL.

This clone was picked up a small number of times. V is TRBV5-1 and J is TRBJ2-5; D perhaps matches TRBD2 (6 bases). From germline, CDR1 is SGHRS and CDR2 YFSETQ. This CDR3 region has 16 residues. The ends were cut back, 1 base at V and 1 base at J, with 14 bases in the middle. CDR3 bases: TGCGCCAGCAGCTTGATGATGGGGGGTACCCAAGAGACCCAGTACTTC. The encoded protein is CASSLMMGGTQETQYF.

The J gene is TRBJ2-3, the V gene TRBV5-1; TRBD1 agrees at 8 bases. The CDR3 totals 22 residues. The V gene end was trimmed by 5 bases and the J gene end by 0 bases; junction bases not matched to a gene: 26. Germline values: CDR1 SGHRS, CDR2 YFSETQ. CDR3 loop: CASSGQTGTGDEAPSSTDTQYF. The CDR3 DNA reads as TGCGCCAGCAGTGGGCAAACCGGGACAGGTGACGAGGCCCCCTCTAGCACAGATACGCAGTATTTT.

In the case of this clone: Other DNA sequences in the sample encode the same CDR3. The V and J genes are TRBV6-5 and TRBJ2-7; no firm D call. Germline V gene sequence: CDR1 MNHEY, CDR2 SVGAGI. Trimming removed 3 bases at V and 0 bases at J, with 9 bases between. The CDR3 extends over 14 amino acids. The CDR3 nucleotides read TGTGCCAGCAGTTATTCCCCCGTCTCCTACGAGCAGTACTTC. Protein: CASSYSPVSYEQYF.

A single count supports this clone. This chain connects TRBV30 to TRBJ1-4; D may be TRBD1 (5 bases). The V and J ends lost 4 bases and 13 bases respectively, with 16 bases between them. Germline V CDR1 and CDR2: GTSNPN, SVGIG (reference sequence). The CDR3 loop spans 12 amino acids. In nucleotides, the CDR3 is TGTGCCTGGAACGGGGGTGGGAAAACACTGTTTTTT. Amino acids: CAWNGGGKTLFF.

This chain links TRBV30 with TRBJ1-5, with TRBD1 matching over 7 bases. V shed 1 base, J shed 5 bases, and the junction held 2 bases outside the gene matches. CDR1 GTSNPN and CDR2 SVGIG come from the germline V gene (reference sequence). CDR3 length equals 13 residues. Written as DNA, the CDR3 is TGTGCCTGGAGTGAACAGGGGCATCAGCCCCAGCATTTT. The encoded protein is CAWSEQGHQPQHF.

This chain connects TRBV7-2 to TRBJ2-1; D possibly matches TRBD1 or TRBD2 (5 bases each). The CDR3 runs 15 residues. V shed 6 bases and J shed 5 bases, with 17 bases lying between them. CDR1 is SGHTA and CDR2 is FQGNSA in the germline V gene. For the CDR3, the DNA is TGTGCCAGCAGTGACAGAGTAGCGCCTAACAATGAGCAGTTCTTC. Its translation is CASSDRVAPNNEQFF.

This rearrangement joins TRBV6-5 to TRBJ2-2; D is uncertain. This CDR3 spans 15 amino acids. V dropped 4 bases and J dropped 5 bases, with 14 bases sitting between them. The V gene's germline CDR1 is MNHEY and CDR2 SVGAGI. The chain's CDR3 is CASSFGRERTGELFF. CDR3 bases: TGTGCCAGCAGTTTTGGAAGGGAACGAACCGGGGAGCTGTTTTTT.

The gene calls are TRBV2 and TRBJ2-5; the D call may be TRBD1 or TRBD2 (5 bases each). The CDR3 length is 13 residues. Per the germline V gene, CDR1 is SNHLY and CDR2 is FYNNEI. V was pared by 9 bases and J by 5 bases, with 16 bases between. The DNA of the CDR3 is TGTGCCAGGGACCGGCGAGGGGAGGAGACCCAGTACTTC. Translation gives CARDRRGEETQYF.

The rearrangement joins TRBV29-1 to TRBJ1-1; D not certain. The CDR3 length is 13 residues. V gave up 0 bases and J gave up 11 bases, with 16 bases separating them. The V gene's germline CDR1 is SQVTM and CDR2 ANQGSEA. The CDR3 spells CSVEDLREVKAFF. DNA for the CDR3: TGCAGCGTTGAAGATCTGAGAGAGGTAAAGGCTTTCTTT.

V usage is TRBV19 and J usage is TRBJ1-1; 9 bases agree with TRBD1. CDR3 length: 15 amino acids. Losses at the gene ends were 6 bases for V and 6 bases for J; bases not matched to a gene: 11. The germline V gene has CDR1 LNHDA and CDR2 SQIVND (reference sequence). The CDR3 is CASRPSGQGLAEAFF. The CDR3 nucleotides are TGTGCCAGTAGGCCCTCGGGACAGGGCTTGGCTGAAGCTTTCTTT. Together with reference TRBV19 and TRBJ1-1, the CDR3 gives the full variable domain: DGGITQSPKYLFRKEGQNVTLSCEQNLNHDAMYWYRQDPGQGLRLIYYSQIVNDFQKGDIAEGYSVSREKKESFPLTVTSAQKNPTAFYLCASRPSGQGLAEAFFGQGTRLTVV.

The V gene is TRBV6-5, the J gene TRBJ2-5; D gene uncertain. This CDR3 is built from 13 residues. Trimming pared 5 bases from V and 4 bases from J, leaving 11 bases between. CDR1 MNHEY and CDR2 SVGAGI come from the germline V gene. CDR3 bases: TGTGCCAGCAGTAACCGGGCCCCAGAGACCCAGTACTTC. It encodes CASSNRAPETQYF.

The V call is TRBV5-1, the J call TRBJ1-5, with D tentatively TRBD1 (6 bases). This CDR3 is 15 amino acids long. Germline V gene lookup returns CDR1 SGHRS and CDR2 YFSETQ. Trimming took off 2 bases at V and 4 bases at J, with 13 bases between the two ends. The chain's CDR3 is CASSFTGQSNQPQHF. CDR3 in DNA: TGCGCCAGCAGCTTTACCGGACAGAGTAATCAGCCCCAGCATTTT.

The genes are TRBV18 and TRBJ2-3, with 9 nucleotides matching TRBD2. The CDR3 consists of 14 residues. The trim removed 6 bases at V and 5 bases at J, leaving 6 bases unmatched. Looked up from germline, CDR1 is KGHSH and CDR2 is LQKENI. The CDR3 DNA reads TGTGCCAGCTCCGGTAGCGGGGGTCAAGATACGCAGTATTTT. It yields the protein CASSGSGGQDTQYF.

This sequence joins TRBV30 and TRBJ2-7; D gene ambiguous. V lost 3 bases, J lost 4 bases, and 10 bases lay in between. The CDR3 loop spans 12 amino acids. Germline CDR1 is GTSNPN and CDR2 is SVGIG (reference sequence). For the CDR3, the DNA is TGTGCCTGGAGATCCGAACTATACGAGCAGTACTTC. This sequence encodes CAWRSELYEQYF.

This clone has more than one count but fewer than ten. This CDR3 is CASSRRSGGNEQFF. Written as DNA, the CDR3 is TGTGCCAGCAGCCGGAGGAGCGGAGGCAATGAGCAGTTCTTC. The J gene is TRBJ2-1, the V gene TRBV7-2; weak D call: TRBD2 (5 bases). CDR1 SGHTA and CDR2 FQGNSA come from the germline V gene. V gave up 5 bases and J gave up 6 bases, with 14 bases separating them. This CDR3 has 14 residues.